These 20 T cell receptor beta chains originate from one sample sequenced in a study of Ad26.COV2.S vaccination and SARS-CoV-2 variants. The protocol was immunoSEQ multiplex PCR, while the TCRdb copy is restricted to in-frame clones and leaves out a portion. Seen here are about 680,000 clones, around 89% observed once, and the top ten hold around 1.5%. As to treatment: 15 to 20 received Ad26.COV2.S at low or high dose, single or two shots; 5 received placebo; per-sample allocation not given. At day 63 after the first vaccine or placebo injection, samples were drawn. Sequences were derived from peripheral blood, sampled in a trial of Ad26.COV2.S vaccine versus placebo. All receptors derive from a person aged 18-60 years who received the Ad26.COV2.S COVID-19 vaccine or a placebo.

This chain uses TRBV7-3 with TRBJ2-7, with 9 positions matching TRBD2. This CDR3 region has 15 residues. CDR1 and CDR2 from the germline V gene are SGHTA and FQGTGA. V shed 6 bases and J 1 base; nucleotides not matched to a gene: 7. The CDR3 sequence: CASRSGLAGSYEQYF. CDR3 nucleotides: TGTGCCAGCAGGTCCGGTCTAGCGGGATCCTACGAGCAGTACTTC.

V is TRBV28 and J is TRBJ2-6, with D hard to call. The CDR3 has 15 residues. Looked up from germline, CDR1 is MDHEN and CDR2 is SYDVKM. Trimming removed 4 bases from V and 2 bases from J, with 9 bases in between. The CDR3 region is CASSSPGTGANVLTF. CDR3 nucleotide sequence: TGTGCCAGCAGTTCCCCGGGCACTGGGGCCAACGTCCTGACTTTC.

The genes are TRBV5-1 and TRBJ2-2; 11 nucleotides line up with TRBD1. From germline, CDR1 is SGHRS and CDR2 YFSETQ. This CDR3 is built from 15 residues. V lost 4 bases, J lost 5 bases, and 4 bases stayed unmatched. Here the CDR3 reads CASSQDRGRTGELFF. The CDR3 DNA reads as TGCGCCAGCAGCCAGGACAGGGGGCGGACCGGGGAGCTGTTTTTT. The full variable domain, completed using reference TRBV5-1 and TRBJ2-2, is KAGVTQTPRYLIKTRGQQVTLSCSPISGHRSVSWYQQTPGQGLQFLFEYFSETQRNKGNFPGRFSGRQFSNSRSEMNVSTLELGDSALYLCASSQDRGRTGELFFGEGSRLTVL.

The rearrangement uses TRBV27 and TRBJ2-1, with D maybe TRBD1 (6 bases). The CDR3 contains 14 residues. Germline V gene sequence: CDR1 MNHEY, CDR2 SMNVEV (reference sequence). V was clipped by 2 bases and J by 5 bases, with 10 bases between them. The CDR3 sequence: CASSLRDNNNEQFF. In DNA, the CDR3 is TGTGCCAGCAGTTTACGGGACAATAACAATGAGCAGTTCTTC.

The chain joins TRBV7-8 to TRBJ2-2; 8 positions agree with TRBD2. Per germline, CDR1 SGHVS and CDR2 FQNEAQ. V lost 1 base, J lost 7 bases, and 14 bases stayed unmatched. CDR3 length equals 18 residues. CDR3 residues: CASSLVPPAGAFGGELFF. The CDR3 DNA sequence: TGTGCCAGCAGCTTAGTTCCCCCAGCGGGGGCCTTCGGCGGGGAGCTGTTTTTT.

Here the CDR3 DNA reads TGTGCCAGCAGTGAACGAGTACCTACCGAGCAGTACTTC. Residues: CASSERVPTEQYF. The V gene is TRBV6-1, the J gene TRBJ2-7; D not certain. Deletions cut 2 bases from V and 6 bases from J, with 11 bases between. CDR3 size: 13 residues. Germline values: CDR1 MNHNS, CDR2 SASEGT.

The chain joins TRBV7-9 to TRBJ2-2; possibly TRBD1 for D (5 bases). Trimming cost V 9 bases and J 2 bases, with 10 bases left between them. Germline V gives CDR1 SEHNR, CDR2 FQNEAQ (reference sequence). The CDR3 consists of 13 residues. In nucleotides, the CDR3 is TGTGCCAGTGGGGCCCCTAACACCGGGGAGCTGTTTTTT. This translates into CASGAPNTGELFF. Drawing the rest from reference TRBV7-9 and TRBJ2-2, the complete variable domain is DTGVSQNPRHKITKRGQNVTFRCDPISEHNRLYWYRQTLGQGPEFLTYFQNEAQLEKSRLLSDRFSAERPKGSFSTLEIQRTEQGDSAMYLCASGAPNTGELFFGEGSRLTVL.

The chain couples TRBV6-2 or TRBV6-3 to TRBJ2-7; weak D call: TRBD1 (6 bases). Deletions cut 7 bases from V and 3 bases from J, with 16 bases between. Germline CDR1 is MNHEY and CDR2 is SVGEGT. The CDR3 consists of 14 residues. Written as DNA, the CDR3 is TGTGCCAGCACCCCGCTAGGGGGTTTCTACGAGCAGTACTTC. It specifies CASTPLGGFYEQYF.

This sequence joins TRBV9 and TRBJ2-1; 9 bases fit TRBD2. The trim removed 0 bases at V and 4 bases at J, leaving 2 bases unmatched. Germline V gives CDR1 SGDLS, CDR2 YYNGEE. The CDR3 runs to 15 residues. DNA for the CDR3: TGTGCCAGCAGCGTAGGAGCGGGGGGTTACAATGAGCAGTTCTTC. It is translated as CASSVGAGGYNEQFF.

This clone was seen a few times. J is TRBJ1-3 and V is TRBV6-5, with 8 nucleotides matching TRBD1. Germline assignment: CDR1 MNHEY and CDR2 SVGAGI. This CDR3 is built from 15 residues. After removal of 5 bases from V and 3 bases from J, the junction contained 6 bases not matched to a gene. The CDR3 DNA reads TGTGCCAGCAGTACAGGACAGGGTCTTGGAAACACCATATATTTT. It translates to CASSTGQGLGNTIYF.

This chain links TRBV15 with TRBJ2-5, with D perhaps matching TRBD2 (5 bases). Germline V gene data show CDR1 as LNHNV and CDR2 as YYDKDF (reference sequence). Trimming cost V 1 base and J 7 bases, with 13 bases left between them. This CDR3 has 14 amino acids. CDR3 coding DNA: TGTGCCACCAGCAGAGCCCGCGATGGAGGGACCCAGTACTTC. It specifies CATSRARDGGTQYF.

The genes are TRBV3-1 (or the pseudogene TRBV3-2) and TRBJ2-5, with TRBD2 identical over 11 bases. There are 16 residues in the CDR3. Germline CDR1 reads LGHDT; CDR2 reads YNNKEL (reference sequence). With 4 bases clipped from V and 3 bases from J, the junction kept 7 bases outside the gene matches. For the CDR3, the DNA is TGTGCCAGCAGCCGTGTAGCGGGGGGGAGAAAAGAGACCCAGTACTTC. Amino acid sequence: CASSRVAGGRKETQYF.

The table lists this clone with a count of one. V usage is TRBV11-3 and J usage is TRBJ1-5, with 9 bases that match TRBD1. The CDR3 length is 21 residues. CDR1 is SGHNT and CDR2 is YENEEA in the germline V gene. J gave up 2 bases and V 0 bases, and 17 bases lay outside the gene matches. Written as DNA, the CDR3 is TGTGCCAGCAGCTTAGACGGGCCCGCGGGACAGGGTCGTATTGGCAATCAGCCCCAGCATTTT. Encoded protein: CASSLDGPAGQGRIGNQPQHF.

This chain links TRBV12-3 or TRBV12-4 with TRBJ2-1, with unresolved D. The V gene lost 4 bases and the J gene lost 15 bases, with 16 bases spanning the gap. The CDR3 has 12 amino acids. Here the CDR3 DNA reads TGTGCCAGCAGTTATCAGGTTATGGTGTTGTTCTTC. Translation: CASSYQVMVLFF.

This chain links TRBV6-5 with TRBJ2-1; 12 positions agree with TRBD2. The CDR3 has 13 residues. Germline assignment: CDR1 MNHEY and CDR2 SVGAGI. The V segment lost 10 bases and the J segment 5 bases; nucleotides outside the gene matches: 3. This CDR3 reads CATGTSGHNEQFF. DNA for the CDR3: TGTGCCACCGGGACTAGCGGGCACAATGAGCAGTTCTTC.

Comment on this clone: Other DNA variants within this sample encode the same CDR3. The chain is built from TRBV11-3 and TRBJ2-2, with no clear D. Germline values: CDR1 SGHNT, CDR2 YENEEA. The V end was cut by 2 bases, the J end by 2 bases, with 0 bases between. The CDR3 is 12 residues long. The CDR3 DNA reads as TGTGCCAGCAGCTTAAACACCGGGGAGCTGTTTTTT. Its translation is CASSLNTGELFF.

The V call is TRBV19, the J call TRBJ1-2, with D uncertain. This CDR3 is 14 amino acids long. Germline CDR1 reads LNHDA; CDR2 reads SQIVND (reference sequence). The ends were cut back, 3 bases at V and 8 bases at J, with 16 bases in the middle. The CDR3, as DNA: TGTGCCAGTAGTATTGAGTCCCGGGTCTACGGCTACACCTTC. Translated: CASSIESRVYGYTF.

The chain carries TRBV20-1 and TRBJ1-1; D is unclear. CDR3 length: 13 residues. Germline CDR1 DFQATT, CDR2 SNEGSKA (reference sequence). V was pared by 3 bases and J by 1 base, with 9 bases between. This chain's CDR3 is CSASSGANTEAFF. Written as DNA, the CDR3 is TGCAGTGCTAGTAGCGGAGCGAACACTGAAGCTTTCTTT.

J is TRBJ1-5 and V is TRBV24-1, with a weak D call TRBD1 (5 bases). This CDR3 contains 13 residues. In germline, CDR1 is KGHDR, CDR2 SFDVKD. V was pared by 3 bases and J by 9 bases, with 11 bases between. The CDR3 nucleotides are TGTGCCACCAGTGATACCCTGGGGGGGCCCCAGCATTTT. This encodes CATSDTLGGPQHF.

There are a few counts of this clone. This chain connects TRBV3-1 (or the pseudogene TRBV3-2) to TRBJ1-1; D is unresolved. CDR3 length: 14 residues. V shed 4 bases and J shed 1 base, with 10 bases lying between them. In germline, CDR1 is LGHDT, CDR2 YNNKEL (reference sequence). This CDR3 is CASSPHLQNTEAFF. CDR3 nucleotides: TGTGCCAGCAGCCCTCATCTACAGAACACTGAAGCTTTCTTT.